Following are 3 T cell receptor beta chains from one sample sequenced in a study of T cells in Graves' hyperthyroidism and ophthalmopathy. The investigators amplified TCR beta CDR3 regions from RNA transcripts. HTBI primers were used for first-round RT-PCR of the TCR CDR3. TCRdb used MiXCR to reprocess the multiplex PCR reads, holding one entry per CDR3 protein. The table records 600,000 to 750,000 distinct CDR3 sequences, 15% to 20% of them present only once. Sequencing was carried out using blood. The origin of the receptors is a man between 50 and 59 years old with Graves' hyperthyroidism.

This clonotype was seen at least ten times. CDR3 sequence: CASSLDISTDTQYF. CDR3 DNA: TGTGCCAGCAGCTTGGACATTAGCACAGATACGCAGTATTTT. The V call is TRBV7-9, the J call TRBJ2-3; D perhaps matches TRBD1 (5 bases). The ends were cut back, 3 bases at V and 0 bases at J, with 7 bases in the middle. Germline V gives CDR1 SEHNR, CDR2 FQNEAQ (reference sequence). The CDR3 extends over 14 amino acids.

In this sample, this clonotype turned up a few times. This chain joins TRBV9 and TRBJ1-4; D possibly corresponds to TRBD1 (6 bases). This CDR3 spans 14 amino acids. Trimming removed 3 bases at V and 6 bases at J, with 12 bases between. The germline V gene has CDR1 SGDLS and CDR2 YYNGEE. The CDR3 protein is CASSAQGGDEKLFF. CDR3 in DNA: TGTGCCAGCAGCGCACAGGGAGGAGATGAAAAACTGTTTTTT.

This clonotype came up many times. The chain has TRBV2 and TRBJ2-2; 7 bases are a match to TRBD2. Trimming took 6 bases from V and 0 from J; bases not matched to a gene: 4. Germline CDR1 is SNHLY and CDR2 is FYNNEI. The CDR3 runs to 15 residues. CDR3 nucleotides: TGTGCCAGCAGATCTAGCGGCGCGAACACCGGGGAGCTGTTTTTT. Protein product: CASRSSGANTGELFF.